This entry describes one T cell receptor beta chain. All enrollees were about 18 to 89 years old and from around 25 US areas. Cohorts were based on clinical histories the participants reported. The recovered donors of Cohort 3 showed two negative PCRs, clearance, or symptom resolution. The data originate from a study of blood T cell repertoires in COVID-19. Assay: immunoSEQ multiplex PCR; the TCRdb copy retains only in-frame clones and omits some. The sample holds approximately 330,000 clones, just under 90% seen once. Trimming cost V 8 bases and J 5 bases, with 12 bases left between them. This CDR3 is built from 11 residues. Germline lookup yields CDR1 DFQATT and CDR2 SNEGSKA (reference sequence).

Sequences were obtained from PBMCs or T cells enriched from blood (not recorded which). The receptor was derived from a woman aged 25 to 39 who had recovered from COVID-19. The chain carries TRBV20-1 and TRBJ1-1; possibly TRBD1 for D (5 bases). The CDR3 loop is CSWGRWTEAFF. The CDR3 nucleotides are TGCAGTTGGGGCAGATGGACTGAAGCTTTCTTT.